This T cell receptor (beta chain) was documented in a study of CD8 T cells in Susac syndrome. Trimming removed 0 bases at V and 5 bases at J, with 10 bases between. The CDR3 runs 15 residues. Germline CDR1 reads SNHLY; CDR2 reads FYNNEI. Sequencing of TCR beta covered CD8+ and CD4+ T cells obtained from blood. FACS enriched CD8+ TEMRA cells, while bulk CD8+ and CD4+ were negatively isolated. With random hexamers, 0.5 to 1 ug RNA was reverse transcribed. Amplification of the TCR beta CDR3 was carried out by immunoSEQ multiplex PCR, which spanned a total of 54 Vbeta and 13 Jbeta segments. TCRdb re-called the immunoSEQ multiplex PCR reads with MiXCR, one entry per CDR3 protein. The repertoire holds about 85,000 distinct CDR3 sequences, over 90% seen once, with approximately 0.26% in the top ten.

This chain joins TRBV2 and TRBJ2-2; the D gene is possibly TRBD1 (5 bases). Sequenced sample: CD8+ T cells from PBMCs. The clonotype originates from a human donor in good health. For the CDR3, the DNA is TGTGCCAGCAGTGAAGCGCTTCCAGGGACCGGGGAGCTGTTTTTT. Its protein is CASSEALPGTGELFF.